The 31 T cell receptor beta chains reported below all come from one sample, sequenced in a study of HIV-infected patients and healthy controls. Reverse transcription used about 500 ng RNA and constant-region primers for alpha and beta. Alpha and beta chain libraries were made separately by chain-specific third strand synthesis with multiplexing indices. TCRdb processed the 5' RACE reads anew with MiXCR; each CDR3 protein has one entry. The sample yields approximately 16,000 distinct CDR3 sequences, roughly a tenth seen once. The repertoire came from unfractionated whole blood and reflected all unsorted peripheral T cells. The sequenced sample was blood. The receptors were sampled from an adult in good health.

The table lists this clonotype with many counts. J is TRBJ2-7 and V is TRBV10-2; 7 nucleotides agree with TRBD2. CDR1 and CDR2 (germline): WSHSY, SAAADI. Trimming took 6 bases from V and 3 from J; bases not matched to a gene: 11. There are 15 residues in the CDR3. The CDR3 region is CASRLGTGGLYEQYV. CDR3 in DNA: TGCGCCAGCAGACTAGGGACGGGGGGACTCTACGAGCAGTACGTC.

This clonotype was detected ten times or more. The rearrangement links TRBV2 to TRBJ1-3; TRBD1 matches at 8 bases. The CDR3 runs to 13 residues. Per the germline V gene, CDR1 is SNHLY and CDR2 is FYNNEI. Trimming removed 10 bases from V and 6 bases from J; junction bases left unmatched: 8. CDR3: CATRQGRENTIYF. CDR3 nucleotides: TGTGCCACTCGACAGGGGAGGGAAAACACCATATATTTT.

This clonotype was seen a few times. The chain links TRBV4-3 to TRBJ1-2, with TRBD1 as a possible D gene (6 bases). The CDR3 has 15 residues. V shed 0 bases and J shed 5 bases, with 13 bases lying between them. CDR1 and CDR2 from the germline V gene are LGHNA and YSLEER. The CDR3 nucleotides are TGCGCCAGCAGCCAAGACATCTGGGGGCAATATGGCTACACCTTC. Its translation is CASSQDIWGQYGYTF.

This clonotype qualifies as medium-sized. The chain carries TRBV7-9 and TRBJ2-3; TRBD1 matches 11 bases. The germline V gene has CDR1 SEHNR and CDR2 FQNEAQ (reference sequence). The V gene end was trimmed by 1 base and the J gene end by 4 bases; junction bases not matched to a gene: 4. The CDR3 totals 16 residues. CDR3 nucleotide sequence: TGTGCCAGCAGCTTAGGATGGACAGGGGGCCCAGATACGCAGTATTTT. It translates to CASSLGWTGGPDTQYF.

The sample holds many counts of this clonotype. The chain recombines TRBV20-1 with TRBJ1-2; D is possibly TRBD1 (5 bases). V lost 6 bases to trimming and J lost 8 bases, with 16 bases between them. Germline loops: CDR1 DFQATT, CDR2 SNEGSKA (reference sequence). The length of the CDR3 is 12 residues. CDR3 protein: CSASGGIEGYTF. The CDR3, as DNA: TGCAGTGCGAGCGGGGGAATCGAGGGCTACACCTTC.

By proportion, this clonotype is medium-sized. The CDR3 DNA reads TGCAGTGCTACCGCCGGGACACCCTATAATTCACCCCTCCACTTT. Amino acids: CSATAGTPYNSPLHF. The J gene is TRBJ1-6, the V gene TRBV20-1, with a tentative D call TRBD1 (6 bases). The V and J ends lost 4 bases and 2 bases respectively, with 12 bases between them. The CDR3 spans 15 residues. Germline V gene lookup returns CDR1 DFQATT and CDR2 SNEGSKA (reference sequence).

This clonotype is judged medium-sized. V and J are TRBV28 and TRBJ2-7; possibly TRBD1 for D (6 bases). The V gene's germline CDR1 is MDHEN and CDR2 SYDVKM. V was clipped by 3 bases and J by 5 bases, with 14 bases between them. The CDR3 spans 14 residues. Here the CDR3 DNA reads TGTGCCAGCAGTTTGACAGGCCGGCGGGACGAGCAGTACTTC. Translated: CASSLTGRRDEQYF.

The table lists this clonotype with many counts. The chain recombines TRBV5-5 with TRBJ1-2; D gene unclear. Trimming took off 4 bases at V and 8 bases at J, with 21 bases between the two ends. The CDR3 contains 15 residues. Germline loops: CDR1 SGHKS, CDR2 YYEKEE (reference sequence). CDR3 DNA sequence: TGTGCCAGCAGCCCAATTCCGCCTCTGGACGTCGGCTACACCTTC. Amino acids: CASSPIPPLDVGYTF. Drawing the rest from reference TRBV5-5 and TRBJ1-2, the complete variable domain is DAGVTQSPTHLIKTRGQQVTLRCSPISGHKSVSWYQQVLGQGPQFIFQYYEKEERGRGNFPDRFSARQFPNYSSELNVNALLLGDSALYLCASSPIPPLDVGYTFGSGTRLTVV.

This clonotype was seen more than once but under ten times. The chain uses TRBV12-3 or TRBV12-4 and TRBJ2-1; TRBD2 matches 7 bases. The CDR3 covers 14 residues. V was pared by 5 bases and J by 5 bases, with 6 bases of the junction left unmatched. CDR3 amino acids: CASSPSGVDNEQFF. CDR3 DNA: TGTGCCAGCAGTCCCAGCGGGGTAGACAATGAGCAGTTCTTC.

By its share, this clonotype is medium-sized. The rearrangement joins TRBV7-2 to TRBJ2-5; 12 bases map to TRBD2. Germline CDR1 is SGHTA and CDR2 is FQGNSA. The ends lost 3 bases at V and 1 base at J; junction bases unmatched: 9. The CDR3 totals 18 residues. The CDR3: CASSFVLAGGGSQETQYF. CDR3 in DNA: TGTGCCAGCAGCTTCGTCCTAGCGGGAGGGGGGAGCCAAGAGACCCAGTACTTC.

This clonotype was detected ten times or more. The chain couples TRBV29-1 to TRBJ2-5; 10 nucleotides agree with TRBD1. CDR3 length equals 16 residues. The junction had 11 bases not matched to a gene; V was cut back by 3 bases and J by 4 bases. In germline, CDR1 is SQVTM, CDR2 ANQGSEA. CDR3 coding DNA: TGCAGCGTTGACGGCCCGGGACAGGGGTTGGGAGAGACCCAGTACTTC. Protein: CSVDGPGQGLGETQYF.

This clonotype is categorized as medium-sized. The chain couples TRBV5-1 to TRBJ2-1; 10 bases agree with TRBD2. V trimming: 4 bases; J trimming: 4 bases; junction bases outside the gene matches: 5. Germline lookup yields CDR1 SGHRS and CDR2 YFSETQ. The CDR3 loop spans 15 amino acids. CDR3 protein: CASSPTSGEYNEQFF. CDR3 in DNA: TGCGCCAGCAGCCCCACTAGCGGGGAGTACAATGAGCAGTTCTTC.

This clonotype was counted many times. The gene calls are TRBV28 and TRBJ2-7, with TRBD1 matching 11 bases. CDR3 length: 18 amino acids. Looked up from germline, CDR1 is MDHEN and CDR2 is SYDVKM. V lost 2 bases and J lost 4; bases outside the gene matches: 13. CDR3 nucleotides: TGTGCCAGCAGTTTAGGACAGGGGGCTAGCGTCTTCGGTTACGAGCAGTACTTC. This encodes CASSLGQGASVFGYEQYF.

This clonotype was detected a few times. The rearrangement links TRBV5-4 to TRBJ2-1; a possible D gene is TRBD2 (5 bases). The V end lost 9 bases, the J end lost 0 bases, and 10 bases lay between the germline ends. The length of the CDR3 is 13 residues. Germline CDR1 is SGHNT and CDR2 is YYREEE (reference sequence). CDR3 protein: CAIRTDSYNEQFF. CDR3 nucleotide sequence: TGTGCCATAAGGACTGACTCCTACAATGAGCAGTTCTTC.

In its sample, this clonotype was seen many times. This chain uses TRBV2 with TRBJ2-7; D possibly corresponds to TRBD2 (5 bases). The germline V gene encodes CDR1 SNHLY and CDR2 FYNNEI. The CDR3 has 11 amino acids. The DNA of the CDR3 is TGTCCCTTTCGAAGGAGGCTCGAGCAGTACGTC. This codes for CPFRRRLEQYV.

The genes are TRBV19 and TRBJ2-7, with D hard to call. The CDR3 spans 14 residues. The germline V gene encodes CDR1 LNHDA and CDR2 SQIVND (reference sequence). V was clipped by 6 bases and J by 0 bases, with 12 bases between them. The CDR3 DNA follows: TGTGCCAGTAGGCCCTCCTCCAGCTCCTACGAGCAGTACTTC. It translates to CASRPSSSSYEQYF.

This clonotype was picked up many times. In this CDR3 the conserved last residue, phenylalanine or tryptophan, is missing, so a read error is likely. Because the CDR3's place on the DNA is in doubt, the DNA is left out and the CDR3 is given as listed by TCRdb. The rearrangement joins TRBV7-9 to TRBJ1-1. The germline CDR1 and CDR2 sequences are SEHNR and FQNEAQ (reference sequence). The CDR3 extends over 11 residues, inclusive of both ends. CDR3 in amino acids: CASSPSPGTQI.

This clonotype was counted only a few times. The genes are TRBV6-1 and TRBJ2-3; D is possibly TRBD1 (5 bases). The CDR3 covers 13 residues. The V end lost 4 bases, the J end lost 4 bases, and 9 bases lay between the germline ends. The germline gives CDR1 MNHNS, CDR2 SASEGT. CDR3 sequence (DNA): TGTGCCAGCAGTGTGTGGGGCTCAGATACGCAGTATTTT. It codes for CASSVWGSDTQYF.

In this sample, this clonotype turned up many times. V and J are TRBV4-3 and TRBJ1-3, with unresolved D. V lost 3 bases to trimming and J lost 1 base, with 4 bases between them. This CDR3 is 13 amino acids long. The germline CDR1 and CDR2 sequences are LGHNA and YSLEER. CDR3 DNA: TGCGCCAGCAGCCAGGTGTCTGGAAACACCATATATTTT. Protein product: CASSQVSGNTIYF.

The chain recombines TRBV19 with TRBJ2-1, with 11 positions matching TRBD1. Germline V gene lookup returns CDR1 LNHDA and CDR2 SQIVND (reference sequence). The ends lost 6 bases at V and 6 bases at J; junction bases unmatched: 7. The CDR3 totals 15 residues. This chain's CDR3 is CASSLGQGAPNEQFF. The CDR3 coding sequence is TGTGCCAGTAGCCTCGGACAGGGGGCGCCCAATGAGCAGTTCTTC.

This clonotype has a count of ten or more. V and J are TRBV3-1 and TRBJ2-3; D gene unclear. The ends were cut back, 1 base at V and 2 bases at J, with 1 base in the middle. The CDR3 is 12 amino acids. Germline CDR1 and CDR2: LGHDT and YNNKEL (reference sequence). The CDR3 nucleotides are TGTGCCAGCAGCCAAGCCACAGATACGCAGTATTTT. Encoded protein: CASSQATDTQYF.

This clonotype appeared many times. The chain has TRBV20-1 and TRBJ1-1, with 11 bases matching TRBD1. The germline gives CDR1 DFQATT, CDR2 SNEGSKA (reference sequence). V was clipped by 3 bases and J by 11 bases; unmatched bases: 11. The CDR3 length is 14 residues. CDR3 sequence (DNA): TGCAGTGCTAGCTCGGGACAGGGGGATTCACGCGCTTTCTTT. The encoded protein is CSASSGQGDSRAFF.

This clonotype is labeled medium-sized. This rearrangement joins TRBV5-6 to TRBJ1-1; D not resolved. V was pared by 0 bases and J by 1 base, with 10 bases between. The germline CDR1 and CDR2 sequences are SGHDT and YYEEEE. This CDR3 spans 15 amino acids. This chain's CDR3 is CASSLDVRPNTEAFF. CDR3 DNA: TGTGCCAGCAGCTTGGATGTCAGGCCGAACACTGAAGCTTTCTTT.

The DNA of the CDR3 is TGTGCCAGCAGTTTGGGCGGTCCTAAACGGGAAGCTTTCTTT. Translation: CASSLGGPKREAFF. The chain is built from TRBV28 and TRBJ1-1; no clear D. The CDR3 totals 14 residues. Trimming took off 3 bases at V and 8 bases at J, with 16 bases between the two ends. Germline CDR1 and CDR2: MDHEN and SYDVKM.

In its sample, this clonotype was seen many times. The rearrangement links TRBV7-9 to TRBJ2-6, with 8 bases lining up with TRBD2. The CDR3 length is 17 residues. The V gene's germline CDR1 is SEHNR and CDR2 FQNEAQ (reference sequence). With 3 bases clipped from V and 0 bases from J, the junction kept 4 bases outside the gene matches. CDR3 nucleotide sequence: TGTGCCAGCAGCTTCAGCGGGAGAGTCTCTGGGGCCAACGTCCTGACTTTC. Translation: CASSFSGRVSGANVLTF.

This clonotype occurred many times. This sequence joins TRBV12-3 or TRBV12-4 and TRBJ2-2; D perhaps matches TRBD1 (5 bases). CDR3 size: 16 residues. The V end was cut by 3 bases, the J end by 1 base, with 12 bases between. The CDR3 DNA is TGTGCCAGCAGTTTTGTTCCAGGGATGAACACCGGGGAGCTGTTTTTT. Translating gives CASSFVPGMNTGELFF.

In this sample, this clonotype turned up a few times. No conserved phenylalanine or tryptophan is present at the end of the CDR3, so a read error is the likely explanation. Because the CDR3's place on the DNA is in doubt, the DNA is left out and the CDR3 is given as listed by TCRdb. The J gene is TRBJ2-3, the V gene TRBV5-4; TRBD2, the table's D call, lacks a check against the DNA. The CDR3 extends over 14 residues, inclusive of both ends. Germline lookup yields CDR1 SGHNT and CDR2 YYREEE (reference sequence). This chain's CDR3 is CASSLPGTSGHRAV.

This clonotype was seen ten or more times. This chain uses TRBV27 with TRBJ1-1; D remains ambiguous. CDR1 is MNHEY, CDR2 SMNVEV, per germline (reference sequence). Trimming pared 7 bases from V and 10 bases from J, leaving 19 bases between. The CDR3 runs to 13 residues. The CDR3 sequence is CASKRETQESAFF. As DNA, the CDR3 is TGTGCCAGCAAAAGGGAGACCCAAGAGTCAGCTTTCTTT.

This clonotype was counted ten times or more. CDR3 sequence reads: CASSQDSAEHQPQHF. The CDR3 DNA reads as TGTGCCAGCAGCCAAGATAGCGCAGAACATCAGCCCCAGCATTTT. J is TRBJ1-5 and V is TRBV3-1; D is uncertain. V was trimmed by 0 bases and J by 5 bases, leaving 11 bases between them. The CDR3 consists of 15 residues. Germline V gene data show CDR1 as LGHDT and CDR2 as YNNKEL (reference sequence).

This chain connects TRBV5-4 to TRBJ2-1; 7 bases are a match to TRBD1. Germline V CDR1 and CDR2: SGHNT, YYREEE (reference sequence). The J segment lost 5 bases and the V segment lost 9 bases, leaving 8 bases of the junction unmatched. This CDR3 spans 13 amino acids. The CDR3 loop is CATTGHTNNEQFF. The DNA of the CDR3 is TGTGCCACGACAGGGCATACCAACAATGAGCAGTTCTTC.

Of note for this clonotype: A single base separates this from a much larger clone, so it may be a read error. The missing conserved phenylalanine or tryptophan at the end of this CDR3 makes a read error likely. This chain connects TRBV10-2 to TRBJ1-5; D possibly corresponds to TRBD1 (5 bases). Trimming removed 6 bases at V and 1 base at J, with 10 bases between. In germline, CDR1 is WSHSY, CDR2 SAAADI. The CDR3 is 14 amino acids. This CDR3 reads CASSQGPSNQPQHL. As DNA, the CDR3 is TGCGCCAGCAGCCAGGGACCCAGCAATCAGCCCCAGCATCTT.